These 18 T cell receptor beta chains were sequenced from one sample in a study of cytomegalovirus exposure and HLA in healthy donors. With 60 Vbeta and 13 Jbeta primers, the PCR was carried out. Sequencing was performed with immunoSEQ multiplex PCR; in TCRdb, only in-frame clones are kept and a portion is missing. The sample yields about 190,000 clones, roughly four fifths seen once. Sequenced material: PBMCs. The receptors were gathered from a woman aged 25 to 39 in good health and CMV-seropositive.

The chain couples TRBV6-6 to TRBJ2-1; D may be TRBD2 (5 bases). Trimming removed 6 bases from V and 0 bases from J, with 12 bases in between. The length of the CDR3 is 15 residues. CDR1 is MNHNY, CDR2 SVGAGI, per germline (reference sequence). CDR3 DNA: TGTGCCAGCAGCCCTAGCAGGAGCTCCTACAATGAGCAGTTCTTC. It encodes CASSPSRSSYNEQFF.

The chain uses TRBV28 and TRBJ1-1; D is undetermined. This CDR3 has 13 amino acids. Germline assignment: CDR1 MDHEN and CDR2 SYDVKM. Trimming took 7 bases from V and 0 from J, leaving 9 bases between them. For the CDR3, the DNA is TGTGCCAGCATAAAGACTTTGAACACTGAAGCTTTCTTT. This encodes CASIKTLNTEAFF.

The V gene is TRBV10-1, the J gene TRBJ2-7, with 14 bases matching TRBD2. The CDR3 is made up of 14 amino acids. Per germline, CDR1 WNHNN and CDR2 SYGVQD (reference sequence). V shed 4 bases and J 5 bases; nucleotides not matched to a gene: 1. The CDR3 is CASSGTSGRNEQYF. The CDR3 region has the DNA TGCGCCAGCAGTGGGACTAGCGGGAGGAACGAGCAGTACTTC.

V usage is TRBV5-1 and J usage is TRBJ2-1; 10 nucleotides align to TRBD2. From germline, CDR1 is SGHRS and CDR2 YFSETQ. This CDR3 has 17 residues. The junction had 9 bases not matched to a gene; V was cut back by 6 bases and J by 0 bases. CDR3: CASTPGLATSSYNEQFF. CDR3 in DNA: TGCGCCAGCACCCCGGGACTAGCGACGAGCTCCTACAATGAGCAGTTCTTC.

This clone was detected only a few times. V and J are TRBV13 and TRBJ2-3; no clear D. This CDR3 contains 14 residues. V was trimmed by 1 base and J by 0 bases, leaving 5 bases between them. In germline, CDR1 is PRHDT, CDR2 FYEKMQ (reference sequence). Here the CDR3 DNA reads TGTGCCAGCAGCTTAGAATTAAGCACAGATACGCAGTATTTT. As protein: CASSLELSTDTQYF.

The V call is TRBV7-9, the J call TRBJ2-3; weak D call: TRBD1 (6 bases). CDR1 and CDR2 from the germline V gene are SEHNR and FQNEAQ (reference sequence). Trimming took 5 bases from V and 2 from J, leaving 8 bases between them. The CDR3 is made up of 13 amino acids. Here the CDR3 DNA reads TGTGCCAGCAGCCCAGGGGACACAGATACGCAGTATTTT. Its protein is CASSPGDTDTQYF. The full variable domain, in which reference TRBV7-9 and TRBJ2-3 provide the parts outside the CDR3, is DTGVSQNPRHKITKRGQNVTFRCDPISEHNRLYWYRQTLGQGPEFLTYFQNEAQLEKSRLLSDRFSAERPKGSFSTLEIQRTEQGDSAMYLCASSPGDTDTQYFGPGTRLTVL.

The chain combines TRBV6-5 with TRBJ2-6; 7 positions match TRBD2. The CDR3 is made up of 13 amino acids. The germline gives CDR1 MNHEY, CDR2 SVGAGI. J gave up 10 bases and V 6 bases, and 6 bases lay outside the gene matches. CDR3 DNA: TGTGCCAGCAGCCCGGGACTATATAACGTCCTGACTTTC. It codes for CASSPGLYNVLTF.

This chain connects TRBV6-4 to TRBJ1-5; D is possibly TRBD1 (6 bases). Trimming stripped 6 bases from V and 8 bases from J, with 20 bases between. The CDR3 loop spans 15 amino acids. The germline V gene encodes CDR1 MRHNA and CDR2 SNTAGT. The CDR3 sequence: CASSPTGSTFEPQHF. In DNA form, the CDR3 reads TGTGCCAGCAGCCCCACAGGGTCCACGTTTGAGCCCCAGCATTTT.

The chain links TRBV2 to TRBJ2-1; TRBD2 agrees at 11 bases. CDR1 is SNHLY and CDR2 is FYNNEI in the germline V gene. The CDR3 loop spans 14 amino acids. The V and J ends lost 11 bases and 5 bases, in that order; junction bases with no gene match: 8. In nucleotides, the CDR3 is TGTGCCGCAGTCCCGGGACTAGCGGACAATGAGCAGTTCTTC. Residues: CAAVPGLADNEQFF. Complete variable domain (other parts from reference TRBV2 and TRBJ2-1): EPEVTQTPSHQVTQMGQEVILRCVPISNHLYFYWYRQILGQKVEFLVSFYNNEISEKSEIFDDQFSVERPDGSNFTLKIRSTKLEDSAMYFCAAVPGLADNEQFFGPGTRLTVL.

The chain couples TRBV5-1 to TRBJ2-5; the match to TRBD2 covers 12 bases. Trimming removed 0 bases from V and 4 bases from J; junction bases left unmatched: 10. The germline CDR1 and CDR2 sequences are SGHRS and YFSETQ. The CDR3 sequence is 18 residues long. The DNA for the CDR3 is TGCGCCAGCAGCTTGGGATCTCTAGCGGGAGGGCCCGGAGAGACCCAGTACTTC. Translating it yields CASSLGSLAGGPGETQYF. The full variable domain, its missing parts supplied by reference TRBV5-1 and TRBJ2-5, is KAGVTQTPRYLIKTRGQQVTLSCSPISGHRSVSWYQQTPGQGLQFLFEYFSETQRNKGNFPGRFSGRQFSNSRSEMNVSTLELGDSALYLCASSLGSLAGGPGETQYFGPGTRLLVL.

This clone has just a few counts. The gene calls are TRBV5-1 and TRBJ2-7; perhaps TRBD1 as D (6 bases). From germline, CDR1 is SGHRS and CDR2 YFSETQ. V shed 5 bases and J shed 5 bases, with 20 bases lying between them. CDR3 length equals 15 residues. CDR3 in amino acids: CASRDGTSPGDEQYF. The CDR3 DNA reads TGCGCCAGCAGGGACGGGACGTCTCCAGGGGACGAGCAGTACTTC.

The J gene is TRBJ2-1, the V gene TRBV14; 7 nucleotides line up with TRBD2. This CDR3 contains 18 residues. The trim removed 1 base at V and 8 bases at J, leaving 17 bases unmatched. Germline V gives CDR1 SGHDN, CDR2 FVKESK. CDR3 in amino acids: CASSQGSRLAVWKDEQFF. The DNA of the CDR3 is TGTGCCAGCAGCCAAGGATCCCGACTAGCAGTCTGGAAGGATGAGCAGTTCTTC.

The chain carries TRBV27 and TRBJ2-1, with TRBD2 matching 7 bases. The germline CDR1 and CDR2 sequences are MNHEY and SMNVEV (reference sequence). This CDR3 has 14 residues. V dropped 5 bases and J dropped 0; count of bases not matched to a gene: 1. Here the CDR3 DNA reads TGTGCCAGCAGTAGCGGGATCTCCTACAATGAGCAGTTCTTC. Translation gives CASSSGISYNEQFF.

V gene TRBV27 combines with J gene TRBJ1-3, with 9 bases aligning to TRBD1. The CDR3 extends over 14 amino acids. Germline V gene lookup returns CDR1 MNHEY and CDR2 SMNVEV (reference sequence). After removal of 4 bases from V and 8 bases from J, the junction contained 6 bases not matched to a gene. CDR3 loop: CASSSGQGPDTIYF. In nucleotides, the CDR3 is TGTGCCAGCAGTTCGGGACAGGGCCCGGACACCATATATTTT.

J is TRBJ2-7 and V is TRBV28, with D perhaps matching TRBD1 (5 bases). The germline V and J ends were trimmed by 4 bases and 2 bases, with 15 bases remaining between them. The CDR3 has 15 amino acids. In germline, CDR1 is MDHEN, CDR2 SYDVKM. The CDR3 loop is CASSSPRVGTYEQYF. Written as DNA, the CDR3 is TGTGCCAGCAGTTCCCCCAGGGTTGGGACCTACGAGCAGTACTTC.

This chain joins TRBV18 and TRBJ2-5, with D possibly TRBD2 on 5 matching bases. Trimming stripped 3 bases from V and 5 bases from J, with 16 bases between. This CDR3 contains 15 residues. Germline V CDR1 and CDR2: KGHSH, LQKENI. The CDR3 spells CASSPDTSLEETQYF. The CDR3 DNA follows: TGTGCCAGCTCACCCGACACTAGTCTGGAGGAGACCCAGTACTTC.

CDR3 sequence reads: CASGGGGLEQFF. The CDR3 nucleotides read TGTGCCAGCGGGGGGGGAGGTTTGGAGCAGTTCTTC. This chain joins TRBV11-2 and TRBJ2-1; 7 bases are a match to TRBD2. Germline CDR1 reads SGHAT; CDR2 reads FQNNGV. The trim removed 8 bases at V and 10 bases at J, leaving 8 bases unmatched. CDR3 length equals 12 residues.

The CDR3 sequence is CASSWWTGQGISSTEQYF. CDR3 nucleotides: TGTGCCAGCAGTTGGTGGACGGGACAGGGGATAAGCTCCACCGAGCAGTACTTC. V gene TRBV27 combines with J gene TRBJ2-7; 10 nucleotides line up with TRBD1. V trimming: 4 bases; J trimming: 6 bases; junction bases outside the gene matches: 18. The CDR3 contains 18 residues. Germline assignment: CDR1 MNHEY and CDR2 SMNVEV (reference sequence).